The 29 T cell receptor beta chains reported below all come from one sample, sequenced in a study of T cell changes during pregnancy in multiple sclerosis. The protocol was immunoSEQ multiplex PCR, while the TCRdb copy is restricted to in-frame clones and leaves out a portion. There are tens of thousands of clones in the sample; approximately 91% occur only once, and roughly 1.7% lies in the top ten. Here the sequenced sample was peripheral blood, taken in the first trimester of pregnancy. Every receptor here comes from a female donor with multiple sclerosis, enrolled in a pregnancy study.

The DNA for the CDR3 is TGTGCCAGCAGCGGGAGGGGGTCAGAGACCCAGTACTTC. Its protein product is CASSGRGSETQYF. The chain links TRBV5-4 to TRBJ2-5; tentatively, D is TRBD2 (7 bases). Trimming removed 4 bases from V and 4 bases from J, with 11 bases in between. CDR3 length equals 13 residues. Germline V gives CDR1 SGHNT, CDR2 YYREEE (reference sequence).

The gene calls are TRBV5-4 and TRBJ1-1; D is unresolved. This CDR3 has 11 amino acids. CDR1 is SGHNT and CDR2 is YYREEE in the germline V gene (reference sequence). Between the trimmed V and J ends, which lost 2 bases and 11 bases, there was a span of 10 bases. The CDR3 reads CASSFGVEAFF. CDR3 bases: TGTGCCAGCAGCTTCGGGGTCGAGGCTTTCTTT.

J is TRBJ2-1 and V is TRBV4-1, with D possibly being TRBD2 (5 bases). The CDR3 extends over 14 amino acids. Between the trimmed V and J ends, which lost 6 bases and 0 bases, there was a span of 9 bases. Germline V CDR1 and CDR2: MGHRA, YSYEKL. CDR3: CASRKTSSYNEQFF. CDR3 nucleotide sequence: TGCGCCAGCAGAAAAACTAGCTCCTACAATGAGCAGTTCTTC.

The chain employs TRBV13 and TRBJ2-3; weak D call: TRBD2 (6 bases). Between the trimmed V and J ends, which lost 4 bases and 0 bases, there was a span of 11 bases. This CDR3 contains 15 residues. Looked up from germline, CDR1 is PRHDT and CDR2 is FYEKMQ (reference sequence). The chain's CDR3 is CASSSIAVSTDTQYF. DNA of the CDR3: TGTGCCAGCAGCTCCATAGCGGTAAGCACAGATACGCAGTATTTT.

The chain recombines TRBV14 with TRBJ2-7, with TRBD2 as a possible D gene (6 bases). The CDR3 spans 15 residues. Germline V gene lookup returns CDR1 SGHDN and CDR2 FVKESK. Between the trimmed V and J ends, which lost 1 base and 6 bases, there was a span of 16 bases. The CDR3 loop is CASSQGNLPGVEQYF. The CDR3 coding sequence is TGTGCCAGCAGCCAAGGGAACCTCCCGGGGGTCGAGCAGTACTTC.

This clone was recorded once. The chain links TRBV7-9 to TRBJ2-2, with TRBD2 identical over 15 bases. CDR3 size: 19 residues. V was clipped by 3 bases and J by 6 bases; unmatched bases: 11. Per germline, CDR1 SEHNR and CDR2 FQNEAQ (reference sequence). The CDR3 is CASSLAPGLAGGRPGELFF. As DNA, the CDR3 is TGTGCCAGCAGCTTGGCCCCCGGACTAGCGGGAGGGAGGCCCGGGGAGCTGTTTTTT.

The chain couples TRBV11-2 to TRBJ2-7; D might be TRBD2 (7 bases). Between the trimmed V and J ends, which lost 7 bases and 2 bases, there was a span of 21 bases. Germline CDR1 is SGHAT and CDR2 is FQNNGV. CDR3 length: 16 residues. CDR3 protein: CASTARGAYLPYEQYF. DNA for the CDR3: TGTGCCAGCACCGCCCGGGGGGCATACCTACCCTACGAGCAGTACTTC.

The chain has TRBV9 and TRBJ2-3; maybe TRBD1 (6 bases). The CDR3 is 13 residues long. V lost 4 bases, J lost 5 bases, and 11 bases lay in between. The V gene's germline CDR1 is SGDLS and CDR2 YYNGEE. This CDR3 is CASSSSTGDTQYF. Here the CDR3 DNA reads TGTGCCAGCAGCTCCTCGACAGGAGATACGCAGTATTTT. The entire variable domain, with the rest obtained from reference TRBV9 and TRBJ2-3, is as follows: DSGVTQTPKHLITATGQRVTLRCSPRSGDLSVYWYQQSLDQGLQFLIQYYNGEERAKGNILERFSAQQFPDLHSELNLSSLELGDSALYFCASSSSTGDTQYFGPGTRLTVL.

This clone showed up just a few times. This sequence joins TRBV27 and TRBJ1-2, with a possible D match to TRBD1 (6 bases). This CDR3 has 16 residues. Germline CDR1 MNHEY, CDR2 SMNVEV (reference sequence). V was shortened by 5 bases and J by 1 base, with 17 bases between the two germline ends. The CDR3 protein is CASSPYHHRVNYGYTF. The CDR3 DNA is TGTGCCAGCAGTCCATACCATCACAGGGTTAACTATGGCTACACCTTC.

The chain joins TRBV30 to TRBJ2-7, with D hard to call. CDR1 is GTSNPN and CDR2 is SVGIG in the germline V gene (reference sequence). Trimming removed 0 bases from V and 0 bases from J, with 9 bases in between. The CDR3 spans 14 residues. The CDR3 DNA follows: TGTGCCTGGAGTGTACTCATAGACTCCTACGAGCAGTACTTC. Its translation is CAWSVLIDSYEQYF.

This rearrangement joins TRBV4-1 to TRBJ2-7, with D possibly TRBD2 on 6 matching bases. The length of the CDR3 is 15 residues. Trimming left V 2 bases short and J 5 bases short, with 16 bases between. Germline V gives CDR1 MGHRA, CDR2 YSYEKL. CDR3 in DNA: TGCGCCAGCAGCCAACCTAGCGACCTTTCCCACGAGCAGTACTTC. This translates into CASSQPSDLSHEQYF.

The chain combines TRBV28 with TRBJ1-1, with TRBD1 as a possible D gene (6 bases). The CDR3 has 14 residues. Trimming shortened V by 7 bases and J by 2 bases, and 14 bases separated the two germline ends. CDR1 is MDHEN, CDR2 SYDVKM, per germline. The CDR3 loop reads CASMSRGANTEAFF. Written as DNA, the CDR3 is TGTGCCAGCATGAGCCGGGGGGCCAACACTGAAGCTTTCTTT.

The chain uses TRBV28 and TRBJ1-5, with D unclear. The CDR3 is 15 residues long. CDR1 is MDHEN and CDR2 is SYDVKM in the germline V gene. V gave up 5 bases and J gave up 7 bases, with 18 bases separating them. The CDR3: CASSTERRGRQPQHF. The DNA of the CDR3 is TGTGCCAGCAGTACCGAGAGGCGCGGCCGCCAGCCCCAGCATTTT.

The chain uses TRBV5-1 and TRBJ1-4; 9 bases fit TRBD1. Germline CDR1 is SGHRS and CDR2 is YFSETQ. V lost 2 bases, J lost 0 bases, and 5 bases stayed unmatched. The CDR3 extends over 17 amino acids. The CDR3 nucleotides read TGCGCCAGCAGCTTAGGACAGGGGCTTGCAACTAATGAAAAACTGTTTTTT. Translated: CASSLGQGLATNEKLFF.

The CDR3 here is CASSLPSTWAGYTF. The CDR3 nucleotides are TGTGCCAGCAGCTTACCCTCAACCTGGGCTGGCTACACCTTC. This chain uses TRBV5-6 with TRBJ1-2; D is uncertain. This CDR3 comprises 14 residues. Germline V gene sequence: CDR1 SGHDT, CDR2 YYEEEE. Trimming removed 2 bases from V and 7 bases from J, with 15 bases in between. The complete variable domain, with remaining parts taken from reference TRBV5-6 and TRBJ1-2, reads DAGVTQSPTHLIKTRGQQVTLRCSPKSGHDTVSWYQQALGQGPQFIFQYYEEEERQRGNFPDRFSGHQFPNYSSELNVNALLLGDSALYLCASSLPSTWAGYTFGSGTRLTVV.

The chain couples TRBV7-3 to TRBJ1-1; 7 nucleotides agree with TRBD1. Germline CDR1 reads SGHTA; CDR2 reads FQGTGA. Trimming at V came to 4 bases and at J to 0 bases, leaving 5 bases not matched to a gene. The CDR3 has 15 amino acids. CDR3 bases: TGTGCCAGCAGCTCGTCAGGGGGGTTGAACACTGAAGCTTTCTTT. Translation gives CASSSSGGLNTEAFF.

This clone was seen a single time. The chain has TRBV11-3 and TRBJ2-3, with 12 bases fitting TRBD2. V lost 4 bases to trimming and J lost 4 bases; unmatched junction nucleotides: 9. This CDR3 region has 17 residues. The germline V gene encodes CDR1 SGHNT and CDR2 YENEEA. The CDR3 DNA reads TGTGCCAGCAGCTCTTGGACTAGCGGGAAAAGGGCAGATACGCAGTATTTT. It codes for CASSSWTSGKRADTQYF.

This clone has just a few counts. CDR3 region: CASSILDGSLEYGYTF. CDR3 DNA sequence: TGTGCCAGTAGTATCCTGGACGGGAGCCTTGAATATGGCTACACCTTC. J is TRBJ1-2 and V is TRBV19; no clear D gene. The germline V gene encodes CDR1 LNHDA and CDR2 SQIVND (reference sequence). V lost 3 bases, J lost 5 bases, and 19 bases lay in between. The CDR3 is 16 residues long. Combining the CDR3 with reference TRBV19 and TRBJ1-2 gives the whole variable domain DGGITQSPKYLFRKEGQNVTLSCEQNLNHDAMYWYRQDPGQGLRLIYYSQIVNDFQKGDIAEGYSVSREKKESFPLTVTSAQKNPTAFYLCASSILDGSLEYGYTFGSGTRLTVV.

The gene calls are TRBV6-1 and TRBJ2-7; 9 bases align to TRBD1. Germline CDR1 MNHNS, CDR2 SASEGT. Trimming removed 5 bases from V and 5 bases from J; junction bases left unmatched: 7. The CDR3 has 14 residues. The CDR3 region has the DNA TGTGCCAGCAGTACCCGGGACAGGGAGGACGAGCAGTACTTC. Protein: CASSTRDREDEQYF.

This clone has just one count. The chain combines TRBV6-1 with TRBJ2-3; the match to TRBD2 covers 8 bases. The germline V gene encodes CDR1 MNHNS and CDR2 SASEGT. V lost 5 bases and J lost 3; bases outside the gene matches: 7. This CDR3 region has 15 residues. CDR3 loop: CASSRLALATDTQYF. Written as DNA, the CDR3 is TGTGCCAGCAGTAGACTAGCGCTTGCAACAGATACGCAGTATTTT.

The rearrangement links TRBV7-9 to TRBJ2-5, with D maybe TRBD2 (5 bases). Trimming shortened V by 5 bases and J by 7 bases, and 17 bases separated the two germline ends. CDR3 size: 14 residues. Germline loops: CDR1 SEHNR, CDR2 FQNEAQ (reference sequence). The CDR3 sequence is CASSPEHGVGTQYF. DNA for the CDR3: TGTGCCAGCAGCCCGGAGCACGGGGTTGGGACCCAGTACTTC. Looking up the rest from reference TRBV7-9 and TRBJ2-5 gives the full variable domain: DTGVSQNPRHKITKRGQNVTFRCDPISEHNRLYWYRQTLGQGPEFLTYFQNEAQLEKSRLLSDRFSAERPKGSFSTLEIQRTEQGDSAMYLCASSPEHGVGTQYFGPGTRLLVL.

The chain has TRBV7-2 and TRBJ2-5, with TRBD2 matching 11 bases. Germline loops: CDR1 SGHTA, CDR2 FQGNSA. After removal of 1 base from V and 7 bases from J, the junction contained 8 bases not matched to a gene. The CDR3 runs 16 residues. The CDR3 here is CASSLGVAGGEGTQYF. The CDR3 region has the DNA TGTGCCAGCAGCTTAGGAGTAGCGGGAGGGGAAGGGACCCAGTACTTC.

The chain combines TRBV6-5 with TRBJ1-5, with TRBD1 matching over 7 bases. After removal of 4 bases from V and 1 base from J, the junction contained 1 base not matched to a gene. The germline CDR1 and CDR2 sequences are MNHEY and SVGAGI. CDR3 size: 14 residues. The DNA for the CDR3 is TGTGCCAGCAGTTCGGGACAGAGCAATCAGCCCCAGCATTTT. This gives the protein CASSSGQSNQPQHF.

This clone was counted between two and nine times. The sample holds other DNA sequences that translate to the same CDR3. The CDR3 sequence: CAWSGASTDTQYF. DNA for the CDR3: TGTGCCTGGAGTGGGGCTAGCACAGATACGCAGTATTTT. The chain has TRBV30 and TRBJ2-3, with no clear D. The V end lost 1 base, the J end lost 0 bases, and 5 bases lay between the germline ends. There are 13 residues in the CDR3. Germline CDR1 and CDR2: GTSNPN and SVGIG (reference sequence).

The chain has TRBV9 and TRBJ2-1, with 10 bases identical to TRBD2. With 3 bases clipped from V and 6 bases from J, the junction kept 9 bases outside the gene matches. Germline V CDR1 and CDR2: SGDLS, YYNGEE. CDR3 size: 16 residues. CDR3 sequence reads: CASSASGSPWSNEQFF. The CDR3, as DNA: TGTGCCAGCAGCGCTAGCGGGAGCCCGTGGTCCAATGAGCAGTTCTTC.

The gene calls are TRBV2 and TRBJ2-6; TRBD2 aligns across 8 bases. The CDR3 covers 21 residues. Germline V gene data show CDR1 as SNHLY and CDR2 as FYNNEI. Losses at the gene ends were 3 bases for V and 1 base for J; bases not matched to a gene: 17. The CDR3 bases are TGTGCCAGCAGTGAGCGGTCTGCCGGGAGCGGGAGTCTGTCTGGGGCCAACGTCCTGACTTTC. Its translation is CASSERSAGSGSLSGANVLTF.

This chain connects TRBV5-1 to TRBJ2-3; D is possibly TRBD1 (8 bases). Germline-derived CDR1 and CDR2 are SGHRS and YFSETQ. There are 14 residues in the CDR3. Deletions cut 4 bases from V and 6 bases from J, with 15 bases between. DNA of the CDR3: TGCGCCAGCAGCCCGGACAGGGAGGGGGATACGCAGTATTTT. This encodes CASSPDREGDTQYF. The full variable domain, in which reference TRBV5-1 and TRBJ2-3 provide the parts outside the CDR3, is KAGVTQTPRYLIKTRGQQVTLSCSPISGHRSVSWYQQTPGQGLQFLFEYFSETQRNKGNFPGRFSGRQFSNSRSEMNVSTLELGDSALYLCASSPDREGDTQYFGPGTRLTVL.

V usage is TRBV7-8 and J usage is TRBJ1-4; 8 nucleotides match TRBD1. V shed 2 bases, J shed 3 bases, and the junction held 2 bases outside the gene matches. The CDR3 runs 15 residues. Germline CDR1 reads SGHVS; CDR2 reads FQNEAQ. CDR3 in DNA: TGTGCCAGCAGCTTAACAGGGGGAGCTAATGAAAAACTGTTTTTT. It is translated as CASSLTGGANEKLFF.

The chain is built from TRBV6-6 and TRBJ1-1; no clear D. The CDR3 extends over 14 amino acids. CDR1 and CDR2 from the germline V gene are MNHNY and SVGAGI (reference sequence). Trimming removed 2 bases at V and 1 base at J, with 8 bases between. CDR3 DNA sequence: TGTGCCAGCAGTTACACTAGACCGAACACTGAAGCTTTCTTT. It is translated as CASSYTRPNTEAFF.